This T cell receptor (beta chain) originates from a study of T cells in Graves' hyperthyroidism and ophthalmopathy. The CDR3 runs to 13 residues. The germline V gene encodes CDR1 MGHDK and CDR2 SYGVNS. The germline V and J ends were trimmed by 4 bases and 2 bases, with 9 bases remaining between them. Amplification yielded TCR beta CDR3 regions, with RNA transcripts as the source. TCR CDR3 underwent first-round RT-PCR with the HTBI primer set. Via MiXCR, TCRdb re-called the multiplex PCR reads, giving one row per CDR3 protein. The sample consists of about 600,000 distinct CDR3 sequences, about 14% of them appearing once.

The rearrangement links TRBV25-1 to TRBJ2-7; TRBD2 is a possible D gene (6 bases). Material: blood. This receptor was taken from a woman aged 50 to 65 with Graves' ophthalmopathy. In nucleotides, the CDR3 is TGTGCCAGCAGTGCTAGCGTGACCTACGAGCAGTACTTC. Translation: CASSASVTYEQYF.